This T cell receptor beta chain is from a study of regulatory T cells in long-lasting Graves disease (dated by TCRdb to the early 2020s). In terms of the full investigation: Persistent Graves' disease was defined as persistently positive TSH receptor autoantibodies together with antithyroid drug treatment for over 5 years. Persistent Graves' disease patients were compared with newly diagnosed Graves' disease patients by peripheral blood TCR sequencing and RNA sequencing. The study was conducted in China and was registered as a clinical trial. TCR sequencing covered some 13 persistent and some 20 newly diagnosed Graves' disease patients, around 35 samples in total. Persistent Graves' disease patients in the clinical cohort had taken antithyroid drugs for roughly ten years on average.

Library construction relied on multiplex PCR. The data were produced on an Illumina HiSeq 4000. CDR3 regions were amplified by Arm-PCR with iRepertoire HTBI primers to construct TCR beta libraries. PCR products were gel purified before sequencing. Regarding the original processing steps: Gene usage analysis of CDR3 amino acid clonotypes relied on the approximately 68 TRBV and 15 or so TRBJ segments identified across samples. COPE and FqMerger were used to merge filtered high-quality paired reads into contigs. BLAST was used to align contigs to IMGT TRBV, TRBD and TRBJ reference genes, and CDR3 was defined according to IMGT. Highly expanded clones were defined as clonotypes with a frequency above 0.1%. Shannon entropy was used to measure repertoire diversity, and the Gini coefficient was used to measure V-J evenness. A clonotype was considered public if more than one individual shared it. TCRdb itself trimmed the public reads at Q25 with fastp, ran MiXCR and retained productive beta chains. Each entry merges the rows of one CDR3 protein and shows their most common DNA and genes. The authors' filters were not applied to this entry. The sample data list roughly 300,000 distinct CDR3 sequences, and approximately 20% of these were observed just once. The ten largest clones capture roughly three fifths of the sample.

CDR3 length: 12 amino acids, cysteine to phenylalanine. Only CDR3 DNA remains: 36 bases, in frame from the first base. Cut back by 7 bases and 5 bases, the V and J ends lie 9 bases apart. The sample's time point label, decoded: persistent/refractory GD, antithyroid drugs over 5 years with positive TRAb. For both TCR sequencing and RNA sequencing, RNA was extracted from PBMCs using TRIzol. The diagnosis of Graves' disease was made according to American Thyroid Association guidelines. Patients were recruited from an endocrinology department in Xi'an, China. From each patient, approximately 9 milliliters of peripheral blood was collected into an EDTA anticoagulant tube. Ficoll Paque Plus density gradient separation was used to isolate PBMCs, and no further T cell sorting was performed. An Agilent 2100 Bioanalyzer and agarose gel were used to assess RNA quality, and a NanoDrop 2000 was used to measure RNA concentration.

Findings and caveats that apply to the study as a whole: Compared with newly diagnosed patients, patients with persistent Graves' disease had lower TCR Shannon entropy and fewer highly expanded clones, which suggests clonal expansion. More public clonotypes were shared among persistent patients (more than 2,500) than among newly diagnosed patients (more than 900). The small sample size was acknowledged by the authors as a limitation that may reduce accuracy. Sequencing and analysis were limited to the TCR beta chain. TRBV28, TRBJ1-2 and TRBJ2-5 were preferentially used in persistent disease, while TRBV20-1 and TRBJ2-1 were favored in newly diagnosed disease. The study examined only peripheral blood because the primary lesion, thyroid tissue, could not be accessed.

This clonotype was recorded many times. Its antigen is unknown. No quality values exist for individual bases; no much larger clone is one base distant. The sequence is built from TRBV12-3 or TRBV12-4 and TRBJ1-5, with the D gene not clear enough to name. Material: peripheral blood mononuclear cells (PBMCs), obtained when the disease was refractory, from a patient treated with antithyroid drugs. This clonotype was sampled from a female donor with Graves disease. For the CDR3, the sequence is CASTAGDQPQHF. Here is the DNA: TGTGCCAGCACCGCAGGAGATCAGCCCCAGCATTTT.